This TCR beta chain originates from a study of T cell responses to AZD1222 COVID-19 vaccine. Study-level results: Increased Spike-specific TCR breadth and depth were observed after two AZD1222 doses. Unmutated variant regions are reportedly the target of nearly half of TCRs that are spike-specific. Clonal diversity may have been underestimated in mostly white British donors.

It was second doses at about 4 or about 12 weeks that were pooled. This table comes from immunoSEQ multiplex PCR, and its TCRdb copy is limited to in-frame clones, with some not included. The sample has approximately 140,000 clones, 75% to 95% seen once; the top ten hold under 4%. This clone has a handful of counts. Antigen specificity is unknown. Germline values: CDR1 MNHEY, CDR2 SVGAGI. The germline V and J ends were trimmed by 6 bases and 9 bases, with 12 bases remaining between them. This CDR3 has 12 residues. The origin of this receptor is an adult who received the AZD1222 COVID-19 vaccine. This specimen was peripheral blood, taken 28 days after the second AZD1222 dose. V is TRBV6-5 and J is TRBJ2-1, with D uncertain. The CDR3 here is CASSPFGVEQFF. CDR3 DNA sequence: TGTGCCAGCAGCCCGTTTGGGGTTGAGCAGTTCTTC.